This T cell receptor (beta chain) is from a study of shared clonotypes between healthy human individuals. Study-wide findings and caveats: Rarefaction analysis demonstrated incomplete sorted-subset sequencing notwithstanding large depth. Among four donors, approximately 5% of naive CD4 clonotypes were found in common.

Germline V gene sequence: CDR1 MNHEY, CDR2 SVGAGI. Deletions cut 8 bases from V and 0 bases from J, with 8 bases between. The CDR3 sequence is 12 residues long. Running of the assay took place at deep level. Per the study methods: Quality scores were absent from the junction-only immunoSEQ sequences, so filtering differed. This table comes from immunoSEQ multiplex PCR, and its TCRdb copy is limited to in-frame clones, with some not included. V, J and clone size are those of that table, while D and trimming were read from the DNA. The sample includes about 1 million clones, more than 65% of them seen just once. Regarding this clone: Its antigen is not identified.

The clonotype was recovered from a young man in good health. This sequence joins TRBV6-5 and TRBJ2-7; D ambiguous. The sequenced sample was memory CD4+ T cells sorted from blood. Sample subset: CD45RA-negative fraction. The CDR3 DNA reads as TGTGCCAGCGCCGAACTCTCCTACGAGCAGTACTTC. It encodes CASAELSYEQYF.